The 12 T cell receptor beta chains below all came from one sample that was sequenced in a study of blood T cell repertoires in COVID-19. Profiling relied on immunoSEQ multiplex PCR, and the TCRdb table lists in-frame clones only, not all of them. Here the sample spans about 43,000 clones, approximately 90% being singletons. Sequences were obtained from peripheral blood. Receptors originate from a human donor in a cohort sampled during active COVID-19.

The gene calls are TRBV7-8 and TRBJ2-1; 13 bases are shared with TRBD2. With 5 bases clipped from V and 3 bases from J, the junction kept 4 bases outside the gene matches. Germline V gene lookup returns CDR1 SGHVS and CDR2 FQNEAQ. This CDR3 contains 16 residues. The CDR3 sequence: CASSTGLAGSYNEQFF. The CDR3 DNA reads TGTGCCAGCAGCACGGGACTAGCGGGAAGCTACAATGAGCAGTTCTTC.

This clone occurred a few times. The chain is built from TRBV7-9 and TRBJ2-5; TRBD1 matches at 7 bases. Germline loops: CDR1 SEHNR, CDR2 FQNEAQ (reference sequence). Trimming took 4 bases from V and 2 from J; bases not matched to a gene: 4. CDR3 length equals 14 residues. The CDR3 DNA sequence: TGTGCCAGCAGCTACAGGGGACCACAAGAGACCCAGTACTTC. Translation: CASSYRGPQETQYF.

V usage is TRBV27 and J usage is TRBJ2-7; a weak D match, TRBD2 (6 bases). This CDR3 comprises 14 residues. Trimming removed 6 bases at V and 4 bases at J, with 16 bases between. The germline gives CDR1 MNHEY, CDR2 SMNVEV (reference sequence). CDR3 amino acids: CASSAVKGTYEQYF. The DNA of the CDR3 is TGTGCCAGCAGCGCCGTCAAGGGGACTTACGAGCAGTACTTC.

A note on this clone: The junction and the germline gene differ at one end; a read error may be behind it. This chain joins TRBV28 and TRBJ2-3, with 13 nucleotides matching TRBD2. This CDR3 is built from 14 residues. Germline V gene data show CDR1 as MDHEN and CDR2 as SYDVKM. The CDR3 spells CASRRLAGGGGVRF. The CDR3 bases are TGTGCCAGCAGGCGACTAGCGGGAGGAGGAGGGGTTCGTTTT.

The chain combines TRBV11-2 with TRBJ2-6; D uncertain. V gave up 5 bases and J gave up 5 bases, with 13 bases separating them. CDR3 length: 15 residues. Germline CDR1 SGHAT, CDR2 FQNNGV. The DNA of the CDR3 is TGTGCCAGCAGCGCGCGAATAAGTCGGGCCAACGTCCTGACTTTC. Translated, it gives CASSARISRANVLTF.

The genes are TRBV28 and TRBJ2-2; TRBD1 matches at 9 bases. The CDR3 contains 15 residues. V lost 5 bases and J lost 2; bases outside the gene matches: 3. CDR1 is MDHEN, CDR2 SYDVKM, per germline. CDR3 residues: CASSRDRVNTGELFF. The CDR3 coding sequence is TGTGCCAGCAGTAGGGACAGGGTCAACACCGGGGAGCTGTTTTTT. The full variable domain, with the rest looked up from reference TRBV28 and TRBJ2-2, is DVKVTQSSRYLVKRTGEKVFLECVQDMDHENMFWYRQDPGLGLRLIYFSYDVKMKEKGDIPEGYSVSREKKERFSLILESASTNQTSMYLCASSRDRVNTGELFFGEGSRLTVL.

The gene calls are TRBV20-1 and TRBJ1-2, with D hard to call. This CDR3 has 11 residues. With 1 base removed from V and 6 bases from J, the gap between germline ends came to 6 bases. The germline gives CDR1 DFQATT, CDR2 SNEGSKA (reference sequence). CDR3 nucleotides: TGCAGTGCTAGAGTCGGTAATGGCTACACCTTC. Protein product: CSARVGNGYTF.

The chain joins TRBV21-1 to TRBJ2-1; TRBD2 was called by the table and not checked on the DNA. TRBV21-1 is a pseudogene segment. The CDR3 runs to 21 residues. In DNA form, the CDR3 reads TGTGCCAGCATACGTTACCTCCGGGACGCAAGGGGGACTATCTTCGACAATGAGCAGTTCTTC. It encodes CASIRYLRDARGTIFDNEQFF.

The chain carries TRBV3-1 (or the pseudogene TRBV3-2) and TRBJ2-1, with 7 bases aligning to TRBD1. The V and J ends lost 4 bases and 7 bases, in that order; junction bases with no gene match: 13. CDR1 and CDR2 from the germline V gene are LGHDT and YNNKEL (reference sequence). The CDR3 totals 16 residues. The CDR3 reads CASSRLTGALRNEQFF. The CDR3 nucleotides are TGTGCCAGCAGCCGTCTCACAGGGGCACTTAGGAATGAGCAGTTCTTC.

The rearrangement joins TRBV6-4 to TRBJ2-7; weak D call: TRBD1 (8 bases). The germline V gene encodes CDR1 MRHNA and CDR2 SNTAGT. The V end lost 0 bases, the J end lost 4 bases, and 19 bases lay between the germline ends. The CDR3 is made up of 17 amino acids. CDR3 nucleotides: TGTGCCAGCAGTGACTCGAGCGGGAACACAGGGGGTTACGAGCAGTACTTC. Translated, it gives CASSDSSGNTGGYEQYF.

This chain connects TRBV6-5 to TRBJ2-1, with D unresolved. V lost 7 bases to trimming and J lost 3 bases, with 13 bases between them. In germline, CDR1 is MNHEY, CDR2 SVGAGI. This CDR3 has 14 amino acids. CDR3 in DNA: TGTGCCAGCAAAGAATCCAGCGTCTACAATGAGCAGTTCTTC. Its protein is CASKESSVYNEQFF.

There are a few counts of this clone. J is TRBJ2-1 and V is TRBV21-1; TRBD1 is taken as the D call from the table, unchecked against the DNA. TRBV21-1 is a pseudogene segment. The CDR3 loop spans 19 amino acids. As DNA, the CDR3 is TGTGCCAGCAGCAAAAGTAGAGCGGACAGCCGAGACCTTTACAATGAGCAGTTCTTC. Its translation is CASSKSRADSRDLYNEQFF.